Below, one T cell receptor (beta chain) is given with its context. It has no known antigen specificity. Mismatch with germline at one junction end may stem from a read error. The 39 donors, aged 6 to 90 years, were systemically healthy Caucasian individuals from Russia. Each donor gave ten milliliters of peripheral blood, drawn into EDTA-treated Vacutainer tubes. Ficoll-Paque density-gradient centrifugation was used to isolate PBMCs, with at least 6.5 million per sample. Total RNA was extracted from PBMCs with Trizol reagent, with at least 5.5 micrograms obtained per sample. The percentages of naive CD45RAhigh/CD27high T cells were determined by flow cytometry on a PBMC aliquot from every donor. The record originates from a study of blood T cells in healthy people across ages (dated by TCRdb to between 2014 and 2016). For context, the study as a whole: In model experiments, template switching captured roughly one uniquely barcoded TCR beta cDNA molecule for every two T cells. To avoid experimental bias, donors of different ages were randomly spread across the sequencing lanes. Using deep sequencing normalized with unique cDNA molecular identifiers, the study measured how TCR beta repertoire diversity changes with age. Two additional independent replicas of 1 million unique cDNA reads from the same blood draw were analyzed for two donors (one aged 18 to 30 and one aged 80 or older). The donors were split into four age groups: young (average around 16 years), middle-aged (about 40), aged (over 55) and long-lived (roughly 80).

CDR1 SGHRS and CDR2 YFSETQ are derived from the germline V gene. The CDR3 covers 19 residues, taking in both the cysteine and the phenylalanine. Here the CDR3 DNA is all that survives: 57 bases in frame from base 1. Libraries were made using 5' RACE. The sample was run on an Illumina HiSeq 2500. A second PCR of roughly 7 to 12 cycles was run with a J-beta primer mix and a sample-barcoded 5' primer. Each TCR beta cDNA molecule received a unique molecular identifier from a template-switch 5' adaptor carrying 12 random nucleotides. Each sample yielded at least 2.5 million CDR3-containing paired-end reads. First-strand cDNA synthesis was performed from all RNA using the Mint cDNA synthesis kit, with priming by a TRBC-specific oligonucleotide. Following uracil-DNA glycosylase treatment, a first 18-cycle PCR with universal primers M1SS and BC2_uni_R was performed on all cDNA. The original pipeline was this. Normalization of each sample was performed by random selection of 1 million high-quality reads, each carrying a distinct molecular identifier. Instead of being binned into consensus sequences, reads with shared molecular identifiers were discarded. MiTCR, with a Q25 quality threshold and the strictest error-elimination algorithm, was used for CDR3 identification, clonotype clustering and error correction. Lower-bound total TCR beta diversity was estimated with a nonparametric unseen species model using Euler transformation. The public reads were run again by TCRdb, first through fastp at Q25 and then through MiXCR, and only productive beta chains were kept. All rows with the same CDR3 protein become a single entry with the most common DNA and genes. The V and J calls shown here were made by TCRdb, not taken from the authors' results. Recorded for this sample are some 780,000 distinct CDR3 sequences; 45% to 70% of them occurred a single time. The ten largest clonotypes hold about 26% of the sample.

The full study reports these points: Estimates of total diversity based on one million sequenced T cells were regarded as lower bounds and as underestimates. Compared with the aged group, the long-lived group had more naive CD4+ T cells, fewer expanded clones and increased TCR diversity, suggesting age selection. Observed TCR beta diversity per million T cells fell roughly linearly with age, and a significant reduction was already apparent by age around 39. Because profiling used bulk unsorted PBMCs, naive and antigen-experienced compartments could not be compared conclusively. A strong correlation was found between observed TCR beta diversity and the percentage of naive T cells measured by flow cytometry. Because the CMV infection status of the donors was unknown, age-related changes in expanded clonotypes may potentially have been confounded.

This receptor was taken from a man aged 40-49 years in good health. Sequencing input: blood. The chain couples TRBV5-1 to TRBJ2-1; the D segment cannot be called with confidence. In nucleotide form, the sequence is TGCGCCGGCAGCATTCCTTCAGGCCAGGTTCTAAACTCCTACAATGAGCAGTTCTTC. Its translation reads: CAGSIPSGQVLNSYNEQFF.